The 10 T cell receptor beta chains below were found in one sample sequenced in a study of blood T cell repertoires in COVID-19 (TCRdb year 2020). Receptors were amplified or captured by the immunoSEQ multiplex PCR assay. The clones in this table, taken by TCRdb from immuneACCESS, are in-frame only. Not every clone is retained; where verified, under half of the shortfall comes from an unresolved V gene, and the cause of the rest is unknown. The sample records 30,000 to 35,000 clones, about 83% of which are singletons. The ten biggest clones cover approximately 3.5% of the sample. The sample consisted of peripheral blood. The receptors originated from a man aged 45 to 65 with acute or convalescent COVID-19.

The chain combines TRBV7-9 with TRBJ2-1, with TRBD1 identical over 8 bases. J gave up 2 bases and V 4 bases, and 16 bases lay outside the gene matches. Per the germline V gene, CDR1 is SEHNR and CDR2 is FQNEAQ (reference sequence). CDR3 length: 19 amino acids. CDR3 sequence (DNA): TGTGCCAGCAGCTGGCCCCCCACAGGGGGAACTATCGCCTACAATGAGCAGTTCTTC. It codes for CASSWPPTGGTIAYNEQFF.

The CDR3 DNA is TGTGCCAGTAGTACCAGGACTAGGCCTCCCTACGAGCAGTACTTC. Residues: CASSTRTRPPYEQYF. This rearrangement joins TRBV19 to TRBJ2-7; 7 bases map to TRBD2. Losses at the gene ends were 4 bases for V and 2 bases for J; bases not matched to a gene: 8. Germline CDR1 and CDR2: LNHDA and SQIVND (reference sequence). CDR3 length: 15 amino acids.

This chain uses TRBV3-1 (or the pseudogene TRBV3-2) with TRBJ2-2; 11 bases are shared with TRBD2. Germline CDR1 is LGHDT and CDR2 is YNNKEL (reference sequence). Trimming removed 4 bases from V and 2 bases from J; junction bases left unmatched: 15. This CDR3 spans 20 amino acids. CDR3 amino acids: CASSLRPGRGLAVNTGELFF. The CDR3 nucleotides are TGTGCCAGCAGCCTCCGGCCGGGGAGGGGACTAGCGGTTAACACCGGGGAGCTGTTTTTT.

CDR3 nucleotides: TGCAGTTTTCTCAGGGGGAATGAGCAGTTCTTC. Translated, it gives CSFLRGNEQFF. This chain uses TRBV20-1 with TRBJ2-1, with TRBD1 identical over 7 bases. V shed 8 bases and J 7 bases; nucleotides not matched to a gene: 5. This CDR3 contains 11 residues. Per the germline V gene, CDR1 is DFQATT and CDR2 is SNEGSKA (reference sequence).

The V gene is TRBV27, the J gene TRBJ2-7, with D perhaps TRBD1 (6 bases). V was pared by 2 bases and J by 0 bases, with 20 bases between. Germline V lookup: CDR1 MNHEY, CDR2 SMNVEV (reference sequence). The CDR3 runs to 18 residues. CDR3 loop: CASSLQGQGDGLSYEQYF. The CDR3 DNA sequence: TGTGCCAGCAGTTTACAGGGACAAGGGGATGGACTCTCCTACGAGCAGTACTTC.

The chain joins TRBV5-1 to TRBJ1-3, with 11 bases fitting TRBD1. V was clipped by 3 bases and J by 3 bases; unmatched bases: 2. CDR1 and CDR2 from the germline V gene are SGHRS and YFSETQ. The CDR3 consists of 15 residues. The CDR3 sequence is CASSWDRGYGNTIYF. As DNA, the CDR3 is TGCGCCAGCAGCTGGGACAGGGGGTATGGAAACACCATATATTTT.

The genes are TRBV28 and TRBJ1-1; weak D call: TRBD1 (5 bases). Trimming stripped 5 bases from V and 1 base from J, with 20 bases between. Germline assignment: CDR1 MDHEN and CDR2 SYDVKM. The CDR3 is 17 amino acids. The CDR3 sequence: CASSPRGGGSWNTEAFF. CDR3 sequence (DNA): TGTGCCAGCAGTCCCCGCGGCGGGGGAAGTTGGAACACTGAAGCTTTCTTT.

This sequence joins TRBV19 and TRBJ2-1; 11 positions agree with TRBD2. V was pared by 5 bases and J by 6 bases, with 6 bases of the junction left unmatched. Per germline, CDR1 LNHDA and CDR2 SQIVND (reference sequence). The CDR3 has 15 amino acids. This CDR3 is CASSHPGLAANEQFF. The DNA for the CDR3 is TGTGCCAGTAGTCACCCGGGACTAGCGGCCAATGAGCAGTTCTTC. Full variable domain (outside the CDR3, taken from reference TRBV19 and TRBJ2-1): DGGITQSPKYLFRKEGQNVTLSCEQNLNHDAMYWYRQDPGQGLRLIYYSQIVNDFQKGDIAEGYSVSREKKESFPLTVTSAQKNPTAFYLCASSHPGLAANEQFFGPGTRLTVL.

This clone was detected once. This chain links TRBV19 with TRBJ2-1; 7 bases are shared with TRBD1. V lost 10 bases, J lost 0 bases, and 9 bases stayed unmatched. Germline values: CDR1 LNHDA, CDR2 SQIVND (reference sequence). The CDR3 sequence is 15 residues long. The chain's CDR3 is CATDTGALSYNEQFF. DNA for the CDR3: TGTGCCACCGATACAGGGGCCCTCTCCTACAATGAGCAGTTCTTC.

The chain links TRBV19 to TRBJ1-2; D gene uncertain. V dropped 7 bases and J dropped 4 bases, with 13 bases sitting between them. Germline CDR1 reads LNHDA; CDR2 reads SQIVND (reference sequence). The length of the CDR3 is 13 residues. The CDR3: CASIGRSGYGYTF. CDR3 DNA sequence: TGTGCCAGTATAGGCAGGTCCGGCTATGGCTACACCTTC.